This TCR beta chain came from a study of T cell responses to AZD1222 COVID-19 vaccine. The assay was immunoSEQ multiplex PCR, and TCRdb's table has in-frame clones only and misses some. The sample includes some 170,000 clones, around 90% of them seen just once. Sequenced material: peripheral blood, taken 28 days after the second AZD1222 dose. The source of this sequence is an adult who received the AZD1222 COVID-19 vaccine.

CDR3 coding DNA: TGCGCCAGCAGCCAAGGTATTCGCGGGGCGAACACCGGGGAGCTGTTTTTT. Encoded protein: CASSQGIRGANTGELFF. The V and J genes are TRBV4-1 and TRBJ2-2; a possible D gene is TRBD2 (6 bases). Germline CDR1 MGHRA, CDR2 YSYEKL. This CDR3 has 17 amino acids. V was clipped by 1 base and J by 0 bases, with 12 bases between them.